Below, 21 T cell receptor beta chains from the same sample are listed, as sequenced in a study of T cells in Graves' hyperthyroidism and ophthalmopathy. TCR beta CDR3 regions were amplified from RNA. TCR CDR3 underwent first-round RT-PCR with the HTBI primer set. From the multiplex PCR reads, TCRdb called clonotypes with MiXCR, one entry per CDR3 protein. The sample holds about 500,000 distinct CDR3 sequences, roughly 14% seen once. The material sequenced was blood. The receptors here all came from a young woman with Graves' hyperthyroidism.

This clonotype was seen many times. The chain uses TRBV6-1 and TRBJ2-3; TRBD2 matches at 11 bases. V shed 6 bases, J shed 8 bases, and the junction held 16 bases outside the gene matches. Per germline, CDR1 MNHNS and CDR2 SASEGT. This CDR3 contains 17 residues. The CDR3, as DNA: TGTGCCAGCAGAACACAACTAGCGGGGGCGCCGCGGGCTACGCAGTATTTT. Translated: CASRTQLAGAPRATQYF.

The chain has TRBV10-3 and TRBJ2-5; TRBD2 aligns across 7 bases. CDR1 is ENHRY, CDR2 SYGVKD, per germline. The V gene end was trimmed by 6 bases and the J gene end by 0 bases; junction bases not matched to a gene: 4. CDR3 size: 14 residues. The CDR3 loop reads CAIRASGYQETQYF. In DNA, the CDR3 is TGTGCCATCAGGGCTAGCGGCTACCAAGAGACCCAGTACTTC.

This clonotype was picked up many times. The V call is TRBV29-1, the J call TRBJ2-6; TRBD1 or TRBD2 may be the D gene (5 bases each). Germline loops: CDR1 SQVTM, CDR2 ANQGSEA. Trimming pared 3 bases from V and 2 bases from J, leaving 8 bases between. CDR3 length equals 14 residues. The CDR3 loop reads CSVEGVPGANVLTF. The CDR3 region has the DNA TGCAGCGTTGAGGGGGTGCCTGGGGCCAACGTCCTGACTTTC.

This clonotype was picked up many times. One end of the junction fails to match germline, which may point to a read error. The rearrangement joins TRBV5-1 to TRBJ2-7; perhaps TRBD1 as D (6 bases). CDR1 is SGHRS and CDR2 is YFSETQ in the germline V gene. The CDR3 has 13 amino acids. The CDR3 loop reads CASTGAFSYEQYF. The DNA for the CDR3 is TGCGCCAGCACAGGGGCGTTTTCCTATGAGCAGTACTTC.

The sample holds many counts of this clonotype. This chain uses TRBV2 with TRBJ2-1; weak D call: TRBD1 (6 bases). Trimming pared 8 bases from V and 3 bases from J, leaving 17 bases between. The CDR3 loop spans 15 amino acids. Germline CDR1 reads SNHLY; CDR2 reads FYNNEI. The CDR3: CASGSRDTGYNEQFF. CDR3 sequence (DNA): TGTGCCAGCGGAAGCCGGGACACTGGCTACAATGAGCAGTTCTTC.

This clonotype was counted ten times or more. The chain carries TRBV30 and TRBJ2-1; D not certain. Germline values: CDR1 GTSNPN, CDR2 SVGIG (reference sequence). The V end was cut by 1 base, the J end by 0 bases, with 4 bases between. The CDR3 has 13 residues. In nucleotides, the CDR3 is TGTGCCTGGAGTGGGGACTCCTACAATGAGCAGTTCTTC. Translated: CAWSGDSYNEQFF.

This clonotype was picked up a small number of times. The chain couples TRBV9 to TRBJ1-5; maybe TRBD1 (6 bases). Germline assignment: CDR1 SGDLS and CDR2 YYNGEE. This CDR3 region has 15 residues. The V and J ends lost 0 bases and 4 bases respectively, with 11 bases between them. DNA for the CDR3: TGTGCCAGCAGCGTAGGTAGCCAGGGGAATCAGCCCCAGCATTTT. It encodes CASSVGSQGNQPQHF.

This chain uses TRBV11-2 with TRBJ1-3; possible D gene TRBD1, 5 bases. CDR1 and CDR2 (germline): SGHAT, FQNNGV. Trimming pared 4 bases from V and 0 bases from J, leaving 13 bases between. This CDR3 comprises 16 residues. The CDR3 is CASSSRGLTSGNTIYF. CDR3 nucleotides: TGTGCCAGCAGCTCACGGGGACTTACCTCTGGAAACACCATATATTTT.

This clonotype was picked up many times. The genes are TRBV13 and TRBJ1-1, with D uncertain. This CDR3 region has 15 residues. Deletions cut 7 bases from V and 3 bases from J, with 18 bases between. Germline values: CDR1 PRHDT, CDR2 FYEKMQ (reference sequence). CDR3 nucleotide sequence: TGTGCCAGCACCTATAAGGGATCTGGGGACACTGAAGCTTTCTTT. It translates to CASTYKGSGDTEAFF.

The chain couples TRBV24-1 to TRBJ1-5; D might be TRBD1 (6 bases). Germline V gives CDR1 KGHDR, CDR2 SFDVKD. The CDR3 is 16 residues long. V lost 0 bases, J lost 3 bases, and 11 bases lay in between. The CDR3: CATSDLKGGINQPQHF. In nucleotides, the CDR3 is TGTGCCACCAGTGATTTGAAGGGGGGCATCAATCAGCCCCAGCATTTT.

Remarks on this clonotype: Given a much more abundant clone one base away, this may be a read error. This CDR3 is missing its conserved last phenylalanine or tryptophan, likely due to a read error. This chain uses TRBV7-9 with TRBJ2-1, with TRBD2 identical over 12 bases. The V gene end was trimmed by 5 bases and the J gene end by 5 bases; junction bases not matched to a gene: 4. CDR1 is SEHNR, CDR2 FQNEAQ, per germline (reference sequence). This CDR3 comprises 15 residues. The DNA for the CDR3 is TGTGCCAGCAGCGATCGACTAGCGGGGGACAATGAGCAGTTCCTC. As protein: CASSDRLAGDNEQFL.

This clonotype was found many times. The chain links TRBV27 to TRBJ2-5; D may be TRBD2 (5 bases). The CDR3 runs to 15 residues. The ends were cut back, 2 bases at V and 4 bases at J, with 14 bases in the middle. CDR1 and CDR2 (germline): MNHEY, SMNVEV (reference sequence). The CDR3 DNA follows: TGTGCCAGCAGTTTAAGTGGGAGTCCCGCAGAGACCCAGTACTTC. Translating gives CASSLSGSPAETQYF.

Many counts were recorded for this clonotype. The chain carries TRBV10-3 and TRBJ1-2, with D tentatively TRBD1 (5 bases). V gave up 7 bases and J gave up 7 bases, with 22 bases separating them. This CDR3 region has 15 residues. Germline V lookup: CDR1 ENHRY, CDR2 SYGVKD. CDR3 DNA: TGTGCCATCACCACAAGCCGGGACCTTATGGGTGGCTACACCTTC. Its translation: CAITTSRDLMGGYTF.

This clonotype was observed many times. This chain uses TRBV25-1 with TRBJ2-7; D is unresolved. V was trimmed by 3 bases and J by 3 bases, leaving 9 bases between them. Germline loops: CDR1 MGHDK, CDR2 SYGVNS. The CDR3 is 13 residues long. CDR3: CASSDRIRYEQYF. The CDR3 nucleotides are TGTGCCAGCAGTGACAGGATCCGCTACGAGCAGTACTTC.

DNA for the CDR3: TGTGCCAGCAGCCTAGGAAGGAGCCACAATGAGCAGTTCTTC. Protein sequence: CASSLGRSHNEQFF. This chain links TRBV3-1 with TRBJ2-1; D is unresolved. V lost 4 bases and J lost 5, with 12 bases in between. This CDR3 contains 14 residues. Germline V gene sequence: CDR1 LGHDT, CDR2 YNNKEL (reference sequence).

This clonotype was detected many times. This rearrangement joins TRBV12-3 or TRBV12-4 to TRBJ2-5, with D perhaps being TRBD1 or TRBD2 (5 bases each). This CDR3 spans 12 amino acids. Trimming shortened V by 9 bases and J by 5 bases, and 13 bases separated the two germline ends. The DNA of the CDR3 is TGTGCCAGTAGTGGGGGATTTGAGACCCAGTACTTC. Protein: CASSGGFETQYF.

This clonotype was counted a few times. The V gene is TRBV6-1, the J gene TRBJ2-1, with TRBD2 matching 8 bases. J gave up 7 bases and V 3 bases, and 8 bases lay outside the gene matches. Per the germline V gene, CDR1 is MNHNS and CDR2 is SASEGT. This CDR3 spans 15 amino acids. This CDR3 reads CASSDGAGGLNEQFF. The CDR3 nucleotides are TGTGCCAGCAGTGACGGTGCGGGAGGTTTAAATGAGCAGTTCTTC.

Many counts were recorded for this clonotype. The chain links TRBV30 to TRBJ1-3, with D possibly matching TRBD1 (5 bases). Trimming left V 5 bases short and J 0 bases short, with 8 bases between. This CDR3 has 13 residues. Germline V gene lookup returns CDR1 GTSNPN and CDR2 SVGIG (reference sequence). In nucleotides, the CDR3 is TGTGCCTGGGAAACAGGCTCTGGAAACACCATATATTTT. It yields the protein CAWETGSGNTIYF.

This clonotype came up many times. J is TRBJ2-7 and V is TRBV12-3 or TRBV12-4; D possibly corresponds to TRBD1 (5 bases). The CDR3 spans 12 residues. Trimming pared 6 bases from V and 4 bases from J, leaving 10 bases between. The CDR3 here is CASSMTEYEQYF. In DNA form, the CDR3 reads TGTGCCAGCAGCATGACAGAATACGAGCAGTACTTC.

This clonotype was counted a few times. This chain joins TRBV11-2 and TRBJ2-7, with D perhaps TRBD2 (6 bases). This CDR3 spans 14 amino acids. Between the trimmed V and J ends, which lost 2 bases and 5 bases, there was a span of 13 bases. Germline-derived CDR1 and CDR2 are SGHAT and FQNNGV. CDR3 bases: TGTGCCAGCAGCTTAAAAGGAGGGTTCGACGAGCAGTACTTC. Amino acid sequence: CASSLKGGFDEQYF. The full variable domain, with the rest looked up from reference TRBV11-2 and TRBJ2-7, is EAGVAQSPRYKIIEKRQSVAFWCNPISGHATLYWYQQILGQGPKLLIQFQNNGVVDDSQLPKDRFSAERLKGVDSTLKIQPAKLEDSAVYLCASSLKGGFDEQYFGPGTRLTVT.

At least ten counts were recorded for this clonotype. J is TRBJ1-1 and V is TRBV7-3, with a weak D call TRBD1 (5 bases). Germline assignment: CDR1 SGHTA and CDR2 FQGTGA. Trimming pared 3 bases from V and 3 bases from J, leaving 8 bases between. The CDR3 covers 13 residues. CDR3 residues: CASSFGTDTEAFF. The DNA of the CDR3 is TGTGCCAGCAGCTTTGGGACGGACACTGAAGCTTTCTTT.